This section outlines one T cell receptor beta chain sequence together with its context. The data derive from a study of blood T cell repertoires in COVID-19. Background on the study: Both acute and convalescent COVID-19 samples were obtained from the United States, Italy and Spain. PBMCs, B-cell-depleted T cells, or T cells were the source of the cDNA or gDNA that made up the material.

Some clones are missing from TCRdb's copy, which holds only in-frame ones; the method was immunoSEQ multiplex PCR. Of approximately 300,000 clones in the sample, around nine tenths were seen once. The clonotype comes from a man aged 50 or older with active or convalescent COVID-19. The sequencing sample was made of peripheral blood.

Here the CDR3 DNA reads TGCAGCGTTGGTGGGGAGTCTGGGGCCAACGTCCTGACTTTC. The encoded protein is CSVGGESGANVLTF. This chain uses TRBV29-1 with TRBJ2-6, with a possible D match to TRBD2 (5 bases). CDR3 length equals 14 residues. Germline V gene lookup returns CDR1 SQVTM and CDR2 ANQGSEA. Between the trimmed V and J ends, which lost 4 bases and 1 base, there was a span of 8 bases.